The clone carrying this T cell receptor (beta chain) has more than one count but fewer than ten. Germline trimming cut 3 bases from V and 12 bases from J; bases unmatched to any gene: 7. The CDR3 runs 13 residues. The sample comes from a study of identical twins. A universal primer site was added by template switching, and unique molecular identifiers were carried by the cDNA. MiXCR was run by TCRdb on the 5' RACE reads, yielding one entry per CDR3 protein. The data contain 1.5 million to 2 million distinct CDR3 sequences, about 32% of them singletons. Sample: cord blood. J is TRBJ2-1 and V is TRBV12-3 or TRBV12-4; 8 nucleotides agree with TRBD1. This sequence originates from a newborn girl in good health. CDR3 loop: CASSFNRGSGQFF. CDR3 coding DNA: TGTGCCAGCAGTTTCAACAGGGGGTCTGGGCAGTTCTTC.